This T cell receptor beta chain is drawn from a study of cytomegalovirus exposure and HLA in healthy donors. All the people who gave samples were healthy bone marrow donors. This clone was picked up a small number of times. The target antigen is unknown. Study-level findings and limits: Analyses of presence and absence presupposed an approximately uniform sequencing depth across donors. Previously analyzed data showed that most TCR beta V segments were productive at a frequency of about 87% or about 30%.

The CDR3 runs to 14 residues. Germline assignment: CDR1 WSHSY and CDR2 SAAADI. V was clipped by 0 bases and J by 0 bases, with 3 bases between them. The PCR ran on 60 Vbeta and 13 Jbeta primers. Sequenced by immunoSEQ multiplex PCR; TCRdb stores in-frame clones only, minus some. Here the sample spans around 200,000 clones, under 85% being singletons. The TCR originated in a middle-aged man in good health and CMV-seronegative. The chain uses TRBV10-2 and TRBJ1-5; D remains ambiguous. The sequenced material came from PBMCs. The chain's CDR3 is CASSESGSNQPQHF. CDR3 DNA sequence: TGCGCCAGCAGTGAGTCCGGTAGCAATCAGCCCCAGCATTTT.